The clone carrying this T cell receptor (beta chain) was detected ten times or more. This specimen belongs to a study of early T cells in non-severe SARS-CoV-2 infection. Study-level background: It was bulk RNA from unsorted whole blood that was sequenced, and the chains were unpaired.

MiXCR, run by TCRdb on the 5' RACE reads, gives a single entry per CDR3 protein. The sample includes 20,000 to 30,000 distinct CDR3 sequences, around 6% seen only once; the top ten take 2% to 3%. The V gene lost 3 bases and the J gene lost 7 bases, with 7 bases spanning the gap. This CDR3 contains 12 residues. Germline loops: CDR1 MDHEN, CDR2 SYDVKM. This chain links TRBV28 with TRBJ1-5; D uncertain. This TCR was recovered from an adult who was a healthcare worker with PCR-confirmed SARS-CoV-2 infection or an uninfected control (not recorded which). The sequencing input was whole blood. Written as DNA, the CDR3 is TGTGCCAGCAGTTTCCGTCGACAGCCCCAGCATTTT. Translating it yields CASSFRRQPQHF.